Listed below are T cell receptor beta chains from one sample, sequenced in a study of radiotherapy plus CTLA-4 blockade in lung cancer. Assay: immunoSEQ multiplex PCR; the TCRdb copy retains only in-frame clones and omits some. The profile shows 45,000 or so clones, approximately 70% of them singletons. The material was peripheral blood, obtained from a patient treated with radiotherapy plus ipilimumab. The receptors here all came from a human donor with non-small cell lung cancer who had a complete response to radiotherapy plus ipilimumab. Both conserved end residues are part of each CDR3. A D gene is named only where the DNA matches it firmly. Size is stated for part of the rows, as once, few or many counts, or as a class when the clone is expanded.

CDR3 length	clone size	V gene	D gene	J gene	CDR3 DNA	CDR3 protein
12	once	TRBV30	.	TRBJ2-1	TGTGCCTGGAGTCTCAGGGGATCATCCCAGTTCTTC	CAWSLRGSSQFF
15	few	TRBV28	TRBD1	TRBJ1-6	TGTGCCAGCAGTTTGGCTACAGGGGGCCGGTCACCCCTCCACTTT	CASSLATGGRSPLHF
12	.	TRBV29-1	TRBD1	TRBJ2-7	TGCAGCGTTGGGGGACAGGGCGAAAGGCAGTACTTC	CSVGGQGERQYF
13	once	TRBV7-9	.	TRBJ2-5	TGTGCCAGCAGCTTTGGCTACCAAGAGACCCAGTACTTC	CASSFGYQETQYF
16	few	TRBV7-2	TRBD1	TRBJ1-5	TGTGCCAGCAGCTTAATCGGGACAGGGTACAATCAGCCCCAGCATTTT	CASSLIGTGYNQPQHF
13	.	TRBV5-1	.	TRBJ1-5	TGCGCCAGCAGTAACGACGGGAATCAGCCCCAGCATTTT	CASSNDGNQPQHF
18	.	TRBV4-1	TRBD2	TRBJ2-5	TGCGCCAGCAGCCAAGATCGACGACTAGCGGGGGGAGGTGAGACCCAGTACTTC	CASSQDRRLAGGGETQYF
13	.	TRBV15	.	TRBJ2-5	TGTGCCACCAGCATTAAGGGGGTTGAGACCCAGTACTTC	CATSIKGVETQYF
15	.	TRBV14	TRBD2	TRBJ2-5	TGTGCCAGCAGCCCTAGACTAGCGGGAGCAGAGACCCAGTACTTC	CASSPRLAGAETQYF
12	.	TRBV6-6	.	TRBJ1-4	TGTGCCAGTGCGGGGTACAATGAAAAACTGTTTTTT	CASAGYNEKLFF
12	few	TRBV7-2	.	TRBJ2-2	TGTGCCAGCAGCCCATACACCGGGGAGCTGTTTTTT	CASSPYTGELFF
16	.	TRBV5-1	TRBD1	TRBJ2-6	TGCGCCAGCCACCGGGACAGCGGATCTGGGGCCAACGTCCTGACTTTC	CASHRDSGSGANVLTF
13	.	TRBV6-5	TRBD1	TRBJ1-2	TGTGCCAGCAGGCCGACAGGGAAACCTAGCTACACCTTC	CASRPTGKPSYTF
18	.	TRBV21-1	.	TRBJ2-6	TGTGCCAGCAGCAAAGGACCAGGGAGGGAGGCTGGGGCCAACGTCCTGACTTTC	CASSKGPGREAGANVLTF
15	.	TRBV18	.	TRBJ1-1	TGTGCCAGCTCACCACCGCACGTCCGGTACACTGAAGCTTTCTTT	CASSPPHVRYTEAFF
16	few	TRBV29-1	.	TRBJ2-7	TGCAGCGCTCCCCCCTTAAGGGCGGGGGCTACCTACGAGCAGTACTTC	CSAPPLRAGATYEQYF